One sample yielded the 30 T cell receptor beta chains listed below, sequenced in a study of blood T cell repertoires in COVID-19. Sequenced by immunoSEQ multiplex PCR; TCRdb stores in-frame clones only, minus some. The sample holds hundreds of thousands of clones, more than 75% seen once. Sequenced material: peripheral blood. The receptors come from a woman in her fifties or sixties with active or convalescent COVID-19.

The CDR3 spells CASSLKGPGETQYF. In DNA form, the CDR3 reads TGCGCCAGCAGCTTGAAAGGCCCGGGAGAGACCCAGTACTTC. The genes are TRBV5-1 and TRBJ2-5; D not resolved. V was cut by 1 base and J by 4 bases, with 11 bases left in between. Germline CDR1 SGHRS, CDR2 YFSETQ. The CDR3 sequence is 14 residues long.

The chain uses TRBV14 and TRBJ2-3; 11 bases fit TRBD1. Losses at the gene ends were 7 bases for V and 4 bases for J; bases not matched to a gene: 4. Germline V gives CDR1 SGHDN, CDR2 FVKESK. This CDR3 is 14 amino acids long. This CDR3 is CASKDRGLADTQYF. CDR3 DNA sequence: TGTGCCAGCAAGGACAGGGGGCTCGCAGATACGCAGTATTTT.

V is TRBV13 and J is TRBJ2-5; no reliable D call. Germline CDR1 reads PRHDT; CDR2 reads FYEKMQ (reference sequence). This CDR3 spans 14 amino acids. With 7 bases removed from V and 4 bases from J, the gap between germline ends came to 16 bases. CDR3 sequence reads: CASNSRWATETQYF. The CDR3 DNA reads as TGTGCCAGCAACTCCAGATGGGCTACAGAGACCCAGTACTTC.

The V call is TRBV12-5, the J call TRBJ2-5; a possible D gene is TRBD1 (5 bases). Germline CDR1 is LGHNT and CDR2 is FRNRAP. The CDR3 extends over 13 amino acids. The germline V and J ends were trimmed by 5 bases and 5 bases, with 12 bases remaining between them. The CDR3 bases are TGTGCTAGTGGTACCCAGGGTACCGAGACCCAGTACTTC. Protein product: CASGTQGTETQYF. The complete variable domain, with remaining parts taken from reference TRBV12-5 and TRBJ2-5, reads DARVTQTPRHKVTEMGQEVTMRCQPILGHNTVFWYRQTMMQGLELLAYFRNRAPLDDSGMPKDRFSAEMPDATLATLKIQPSEPRDSAVYFCASGTQGTETQYFGPGTRLLVL.

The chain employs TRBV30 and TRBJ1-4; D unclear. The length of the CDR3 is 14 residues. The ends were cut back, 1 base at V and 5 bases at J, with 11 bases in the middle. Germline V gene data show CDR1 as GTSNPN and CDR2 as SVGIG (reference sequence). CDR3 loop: CAWSDVAVNEKLFF. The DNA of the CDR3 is TGTGCCTGGAGTGATGTGGCGGTGAATGAAAAACTGTTTTTT.

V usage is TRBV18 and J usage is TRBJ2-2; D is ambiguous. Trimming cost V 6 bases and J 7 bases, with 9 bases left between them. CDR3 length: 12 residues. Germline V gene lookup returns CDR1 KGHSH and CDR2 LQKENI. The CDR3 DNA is TGTGCCAGCTCCCCAACGGGCGGGGAGCTGTTTTTT. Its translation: CASSPTGGELFF.

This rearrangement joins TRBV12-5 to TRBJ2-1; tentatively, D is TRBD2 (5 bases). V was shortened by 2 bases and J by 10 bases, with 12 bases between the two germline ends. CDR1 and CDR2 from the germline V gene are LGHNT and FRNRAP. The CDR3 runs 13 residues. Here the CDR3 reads CASGLLWTDEQFF. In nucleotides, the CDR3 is TGTGCTAGTGGTTTGTTATGGACTGACGAGCAGTTCTTC.

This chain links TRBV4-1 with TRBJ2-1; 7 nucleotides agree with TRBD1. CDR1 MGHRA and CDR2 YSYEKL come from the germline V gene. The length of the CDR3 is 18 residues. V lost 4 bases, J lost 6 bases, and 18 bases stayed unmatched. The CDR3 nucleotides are TGCGCCAGCAGCCCATCTCCCCCTGAGACAGGGAATCGCAATGAGCAGTTCTTC. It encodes CASSPSPPETGNRNEQFF.

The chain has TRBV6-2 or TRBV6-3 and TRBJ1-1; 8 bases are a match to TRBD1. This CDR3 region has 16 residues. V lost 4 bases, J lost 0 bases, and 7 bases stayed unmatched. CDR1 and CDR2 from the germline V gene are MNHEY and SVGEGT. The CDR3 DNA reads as TGTGCCAGCAGTTCTCAGGGGGCTTTTATGAACACTGAAGCTTTCTTT. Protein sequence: CASSSQGAFMNTEAFF.

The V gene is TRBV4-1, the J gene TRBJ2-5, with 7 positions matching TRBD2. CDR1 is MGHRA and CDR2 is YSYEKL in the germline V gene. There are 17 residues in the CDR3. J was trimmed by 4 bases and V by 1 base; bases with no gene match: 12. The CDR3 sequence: CASSQVTGGKLGETQYF. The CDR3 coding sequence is TGCGCCAGCAGCCAAGTTACGGGGGGTAAATTAGGAGAGACCCAGTACTTC.

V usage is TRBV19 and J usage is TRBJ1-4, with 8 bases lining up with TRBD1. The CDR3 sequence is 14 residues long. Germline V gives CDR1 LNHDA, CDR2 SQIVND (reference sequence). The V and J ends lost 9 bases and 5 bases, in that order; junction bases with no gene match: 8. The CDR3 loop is CASAAGGGNEKLFF. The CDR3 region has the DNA TGTGCCAGCGCCGCAGGGGGCGGAAATGAAAAACTGTTTTTT.

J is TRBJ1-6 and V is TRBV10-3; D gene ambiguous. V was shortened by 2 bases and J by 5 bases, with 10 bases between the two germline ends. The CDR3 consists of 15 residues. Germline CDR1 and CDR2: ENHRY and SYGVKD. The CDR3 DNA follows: TGTGCCATCAGTGAGGAGGGATTGAATAATTCACCCCTCCACTTT. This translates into CAISEEGLNNSPLHF.

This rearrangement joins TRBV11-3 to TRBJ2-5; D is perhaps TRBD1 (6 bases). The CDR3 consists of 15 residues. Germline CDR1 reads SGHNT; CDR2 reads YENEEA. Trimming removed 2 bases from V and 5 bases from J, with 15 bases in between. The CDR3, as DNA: TGTGCCAGCAGCTTAAAACAGGGCGGTGGGGAGACCCAGTACTTC. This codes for CASSLKQGGGETQYF.

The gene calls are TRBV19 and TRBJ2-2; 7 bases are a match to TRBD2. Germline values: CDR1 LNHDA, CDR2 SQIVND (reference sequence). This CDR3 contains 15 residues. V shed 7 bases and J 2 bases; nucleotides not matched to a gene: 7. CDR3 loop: CASKEGGFNTGELFF. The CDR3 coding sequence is TGTGCCAGTAAGGAGGGAGGGTTTAACACCGGGGAGCTGTTTTTT.

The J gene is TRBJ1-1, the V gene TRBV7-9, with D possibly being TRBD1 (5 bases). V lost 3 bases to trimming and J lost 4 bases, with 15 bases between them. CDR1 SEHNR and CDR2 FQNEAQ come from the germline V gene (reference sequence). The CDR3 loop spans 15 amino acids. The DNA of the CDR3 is TGTGCCAGCAGCTTTTCCTCCCGAAGGGGCACTGAAGCTTTCTTT. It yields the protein CASSFSSRRGTEAFF.

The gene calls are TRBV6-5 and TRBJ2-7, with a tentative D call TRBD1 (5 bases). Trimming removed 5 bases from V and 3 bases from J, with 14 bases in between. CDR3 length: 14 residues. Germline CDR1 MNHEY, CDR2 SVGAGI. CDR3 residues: CASSPRQGNYEQYF. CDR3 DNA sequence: TGTGCCAGCAGTCCGCGTCAGGGAAACTACGAGCAGTACTTC.

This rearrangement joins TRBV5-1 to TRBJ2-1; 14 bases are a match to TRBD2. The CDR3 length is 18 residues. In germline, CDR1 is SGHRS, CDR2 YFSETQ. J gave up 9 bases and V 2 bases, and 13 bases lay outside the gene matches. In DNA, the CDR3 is TGCGCCAGCAGCTTACCCCGACTAGCGGGGGGGCTGATAGGTGAGCAGTTCTTC. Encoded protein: CASSLPRLAGGLIGEQFF. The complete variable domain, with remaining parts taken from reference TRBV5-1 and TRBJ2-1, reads KAGVTQTPRYLIKTRGQQVTLSCSPISGHRSVSWYQQTPGQGLQFLFEYFSETQRNKGNFPGRFSGRQFSNSRSEMNVSTLELGDSALYLCASSLPRLAGGLIGEQFFGPGTRLTVL.

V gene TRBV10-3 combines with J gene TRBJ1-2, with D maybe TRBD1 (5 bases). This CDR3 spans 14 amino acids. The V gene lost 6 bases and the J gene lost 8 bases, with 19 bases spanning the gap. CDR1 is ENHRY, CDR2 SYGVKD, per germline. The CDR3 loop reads CAISPGGPAGGYTF. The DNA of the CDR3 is TGTGCCATCAGCCCTGGGGGTCCAGCGGGGGGCTACACCTTC.

CDR3 loop: CASSLGWTGGNYGYTF. CDR3 in DNA: TGTGCCAGCAGCTTAGGGTGGACAGGGGGTAACTATGGCTACACCTTC. This sequence joins TRBV11-2 and TRBJ1-2, with 10 bases aligning to TRBD1. Trimming removed 1 base from V and 1 base from J; junction bases left unmatched: 3. The CDR3 sequence is 16 residues long. Germline V gene lookup returns CDR1 SGHAT and CDR2 FQNNGV.

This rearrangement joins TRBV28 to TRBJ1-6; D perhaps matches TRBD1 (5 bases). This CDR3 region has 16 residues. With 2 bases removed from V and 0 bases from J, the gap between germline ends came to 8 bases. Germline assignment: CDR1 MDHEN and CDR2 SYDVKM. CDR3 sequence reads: CASSLGGSSYNSPLHF. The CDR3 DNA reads TGTGCCAGCAGTTTAGGGGGGAGCTCCTATAATTCACCCCTCCACTTT. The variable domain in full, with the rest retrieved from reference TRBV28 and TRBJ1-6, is DVKVTQSSRYLVKRTGEKVFLECVQDMDHENMFWYRQDPGLGLRLIYFSYDVKMKEKGDIPEGYSVSREKKERFSLILESASTNQTSMYLCASSLGGSSYNSPLHFGNGTRLTVT.

CDR3 nucleotide sequence: TGTGCCAGCACCCCCAGGGGTTCCGAGGCGGGGGAGCTGTTTTTT. It encodes CASTPRGSEAGELFF. The chain uses TRBV6-6 and TRBJ2-2, with TRBD1 as a possible D gene (6 bases). Germline V gene data show CDR1 as MNHNY and CDR2 as SVGAGI (reference sequence). Trimming left V 7 bases short and J 8 bases short, with 20 bases between. This CDR3 contains 15 residues.

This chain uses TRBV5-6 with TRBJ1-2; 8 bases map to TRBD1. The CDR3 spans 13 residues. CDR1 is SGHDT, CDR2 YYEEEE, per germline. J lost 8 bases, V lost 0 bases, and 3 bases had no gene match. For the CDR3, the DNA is TGTGCCAGCAGCTTGGAACAGGGGGGCGGCTACACCTTC. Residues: CASSLEQGGGYTF.

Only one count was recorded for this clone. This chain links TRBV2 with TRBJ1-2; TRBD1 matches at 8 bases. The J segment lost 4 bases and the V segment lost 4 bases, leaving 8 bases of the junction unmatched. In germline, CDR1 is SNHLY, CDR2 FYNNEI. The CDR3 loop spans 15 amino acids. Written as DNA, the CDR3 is TGTGCCAGCAGTGTTCTTGGACAGGGTGTCTATGGCTACACCTTC. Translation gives CASSVLGQGVYGYTF.

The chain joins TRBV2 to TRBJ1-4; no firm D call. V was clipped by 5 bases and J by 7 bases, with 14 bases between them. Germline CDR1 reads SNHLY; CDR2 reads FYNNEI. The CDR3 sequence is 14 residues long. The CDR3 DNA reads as TGTGCCAGCAGTCCCCCACCAGAGGGTGAAAAACTGTTTTTT. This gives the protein CASSPPPEGEKLFF.

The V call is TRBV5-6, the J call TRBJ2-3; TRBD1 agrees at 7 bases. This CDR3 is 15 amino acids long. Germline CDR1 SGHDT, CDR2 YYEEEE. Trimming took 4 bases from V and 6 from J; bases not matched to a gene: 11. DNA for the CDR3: TGTGCCAGCAGCCAGGGACAGCCCGGGTCGGATACGCAGTATTTT. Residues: CASSQGQPGSDTQYF. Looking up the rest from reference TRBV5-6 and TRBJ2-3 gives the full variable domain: DAGVTQSPTHLIKTRGQQVTLRCSPKSGHDTVSWYQQALGQGPQFIFQYYEEEERQRGNFPDRFSGHQFPNYSSELNVNALLLGDSALYLCASSQGQPGSDTQYFGPGTRLTVL.

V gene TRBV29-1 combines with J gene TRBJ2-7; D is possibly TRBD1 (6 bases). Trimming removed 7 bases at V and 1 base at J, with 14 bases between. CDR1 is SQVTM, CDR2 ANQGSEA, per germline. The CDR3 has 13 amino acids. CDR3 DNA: TGCAGCGGCCTAGGGGGACAATCCTACGAGCAGTACTTC. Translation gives CSGLGGQSYEQYF.

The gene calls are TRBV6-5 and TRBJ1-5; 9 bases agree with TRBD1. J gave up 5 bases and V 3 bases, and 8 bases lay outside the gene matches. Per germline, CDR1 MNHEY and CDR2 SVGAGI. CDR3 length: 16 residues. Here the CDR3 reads CASSYLTGGRYQPQHF. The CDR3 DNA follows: TGTGCCAGCAGTTATCTAACAGGGGGCCGGTATCAGCCCCAGCATTTT.

The CDR3 loop reads CASSPRLNEKLFF. The DNA for the CDR3 is TGTGCCAGTAGTCCCAGGCTTAATGAAAAACTGTTTTTT. V is TRBV19 and J is TRBJ1-4; no clear D. This CDR3 spans 13 amino acids. Trimming removed 5 bases at V and 4 bases at J, with 8 bases between. In germline, CDR1 is LNHDA, CDR2 SQIVND (reference sequence). The full variable domain, in which reference TRBV19 and TRBJ1-4 provide the parts outside the CDR3, is DGGITQSPKYLFRKEGQNVTLSCEQNLNHDAMYWYRQDPGQGLRLIYYSQIVNDFQKGDIAEGYSVSREKKESFPLTVTSAQKNPTAFYLCASSPRLNEKLFFGSGTQLSVL.

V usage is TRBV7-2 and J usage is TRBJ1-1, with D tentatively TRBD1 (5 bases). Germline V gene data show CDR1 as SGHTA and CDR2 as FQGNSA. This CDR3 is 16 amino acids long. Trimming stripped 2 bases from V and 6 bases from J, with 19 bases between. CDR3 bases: TGTGCCAGCAGCTTAAGGCCGCCGGGGCGGGGGGCTGAAGCTTTCTTT. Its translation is CASSLRPPGRGAEAFF.

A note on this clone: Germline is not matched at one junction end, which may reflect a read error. The CDR3 loop is CASSPPIQGAPTEAFF. Written as DNA, the CDR3 is TGTGCCAGCTCTCCACCCATACAGGGGGCCCCCACTGAAGCTTTCTTT. The J gene is TRBJ1-1, the V gene TRBV18; 9 bases map to TRBD1. The germline CDR1 and CDR2 sequences are KGHSH and LQKENI. The CDR3 is 16 amino acids. Together with reference TRBV18 and TRBJ1-1, the CDR3 gives the full variable domain: NAGVMQNPRHLVRRRGQEARLRCSPMKGHSHVYWYRQLPEEGLKFMVYLQKENIIDESGMPKERFSAEFPKEGPSILRIQQVVRGDSAAYFCASSPPIQGAPTEAFFGQGTRLTVV.